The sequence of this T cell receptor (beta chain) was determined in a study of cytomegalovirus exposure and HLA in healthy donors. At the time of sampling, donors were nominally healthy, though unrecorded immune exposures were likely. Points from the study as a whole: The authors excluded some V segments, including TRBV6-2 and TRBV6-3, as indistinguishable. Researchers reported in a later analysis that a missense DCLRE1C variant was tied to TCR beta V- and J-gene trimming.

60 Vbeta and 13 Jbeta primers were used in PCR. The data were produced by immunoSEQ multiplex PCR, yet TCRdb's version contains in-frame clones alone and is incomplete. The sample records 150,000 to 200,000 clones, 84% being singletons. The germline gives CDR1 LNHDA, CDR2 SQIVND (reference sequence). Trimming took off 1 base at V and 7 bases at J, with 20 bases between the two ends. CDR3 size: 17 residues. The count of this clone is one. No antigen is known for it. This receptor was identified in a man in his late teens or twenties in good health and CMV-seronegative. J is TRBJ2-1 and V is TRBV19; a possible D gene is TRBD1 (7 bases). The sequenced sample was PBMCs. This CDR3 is CASSIVEGAQYRNEQFF. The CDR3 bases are TGTGCCAGTAGTATAGTGGAGGGGGCACAGTATCGGAATGAGCAGTTCTTC.